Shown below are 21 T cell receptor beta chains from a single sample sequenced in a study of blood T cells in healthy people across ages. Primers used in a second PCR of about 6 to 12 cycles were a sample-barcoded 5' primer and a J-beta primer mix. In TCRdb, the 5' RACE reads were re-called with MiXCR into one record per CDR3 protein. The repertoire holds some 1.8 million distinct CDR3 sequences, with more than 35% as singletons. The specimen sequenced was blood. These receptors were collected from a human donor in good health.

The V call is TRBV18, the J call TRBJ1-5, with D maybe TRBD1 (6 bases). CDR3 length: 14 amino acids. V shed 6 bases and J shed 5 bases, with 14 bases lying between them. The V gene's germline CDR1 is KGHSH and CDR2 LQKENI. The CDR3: CASSQGLPDQPQHF. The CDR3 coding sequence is TGTGCCAGCTCGCAGGGGTTACCAGATCAGCCCCAGCATTTT.

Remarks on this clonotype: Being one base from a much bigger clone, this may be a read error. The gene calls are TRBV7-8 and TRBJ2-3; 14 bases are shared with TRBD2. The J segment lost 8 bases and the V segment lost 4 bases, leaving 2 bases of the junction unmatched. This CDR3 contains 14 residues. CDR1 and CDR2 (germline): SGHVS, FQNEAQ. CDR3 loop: CASSWGLAGATQYF. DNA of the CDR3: TGTGCCAGCAGCTGGGGACTAGCGGGGGCTACGCAGTATTTT.

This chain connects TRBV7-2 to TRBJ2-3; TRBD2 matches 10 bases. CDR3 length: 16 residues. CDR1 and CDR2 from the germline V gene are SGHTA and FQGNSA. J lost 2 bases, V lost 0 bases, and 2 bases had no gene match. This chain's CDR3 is CASSLASGGNTDTQYF. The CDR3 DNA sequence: TGTGCCAGCAGCTTAGCTAGCGGGGGGAACACAGATACGCAGTATTTT.

The CDR3 region is CASSLSLANEQFF. DNA for the CDR3: TGCGCCAGCAGCTTGTCGTTGGCTAATGAGCAGTTCTTC. The gene calls are TRBV5-1 and TRBJ2-1; D is undetermined. Germline CDR1 reads SGHRS; CDR2 reads YFSETQ. This CDR3 contains 13 residues. Trimming cost V 1 base and J 7 bases, with 9 bases left between them.

In nucleotides, the CDR3 is TGTGCCAGCCAAACCCTTACATCGACAGTACAAGAGACCCAGTACTTC. It translates to CASQTLTSTVQETQYF. The chain links TRBV2 to TRBJ2-5, with D tentatively TRBD1 (5 bases). Trimming shortened V by 8 bases and J by 2 bases, and 21 bases separated the two germline ends. Germline CDR1 is SNHLY and CDR2 is FYNNEI. The CDR3 extends over 16 amino acids.

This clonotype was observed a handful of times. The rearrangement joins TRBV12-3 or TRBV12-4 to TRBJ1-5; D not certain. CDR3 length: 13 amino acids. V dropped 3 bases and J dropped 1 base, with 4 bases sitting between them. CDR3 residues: CASSFLSNQPQHF. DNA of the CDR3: TGTGCCAGCAGTTTCCTGAGCAATCAGCCCCAGCATTTT.

The CDR3 DNA reads TGTGCCATCAGTGAGTCGGTGGCGGGGGGTAGCACAGATACGCAGTATTTT. This sequence encodes CAISESVAGGSTDTQYF. The V and J genes are TRBV10-3 and TRBJ2-3; 8 bases map to TRBD2. V trimming: 0 bases; J trimming: 0 bases; junction bases outside the gene matches: 5. The germline V gene encodes CDR1 ENHRY and CDR2 SYGVKD. The CDR3 loop spans 17 amino acids.

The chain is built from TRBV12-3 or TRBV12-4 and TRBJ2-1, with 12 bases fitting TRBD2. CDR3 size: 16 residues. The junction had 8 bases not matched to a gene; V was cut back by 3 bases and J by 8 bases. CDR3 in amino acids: CASSFGTSGGSDEQFF. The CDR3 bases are TGTGCCAGCAGTTTTGGTACTAGCGGGGGGAGTGATGAGCAGTTCTTC.

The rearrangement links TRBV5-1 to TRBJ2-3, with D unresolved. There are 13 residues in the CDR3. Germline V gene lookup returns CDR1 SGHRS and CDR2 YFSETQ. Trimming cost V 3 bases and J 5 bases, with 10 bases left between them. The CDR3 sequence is CASSSPLRDTQYF. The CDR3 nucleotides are TGCGCCAGCAGCTCCCCGCTGCGAGATACGCAGTATTTT.

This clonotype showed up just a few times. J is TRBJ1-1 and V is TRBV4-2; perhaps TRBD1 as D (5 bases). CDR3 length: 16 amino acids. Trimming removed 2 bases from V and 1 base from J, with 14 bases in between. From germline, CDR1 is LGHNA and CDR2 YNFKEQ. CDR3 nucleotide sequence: TGTGCCAGCAGCCAACCCCCCCAGGGAACGAACACTGAAGCTTTCTTT. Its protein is CASSQPPQGTNTEAFF.

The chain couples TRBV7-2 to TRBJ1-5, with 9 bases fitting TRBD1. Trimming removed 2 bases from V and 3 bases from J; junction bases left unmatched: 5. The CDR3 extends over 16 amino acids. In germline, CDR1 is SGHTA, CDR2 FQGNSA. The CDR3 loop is CASSLRDRGDNQPQHF. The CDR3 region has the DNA TGTGCCAGCAGCTTACGAGACAGGGGGGACAATCAGCCCCAGCATTTT.

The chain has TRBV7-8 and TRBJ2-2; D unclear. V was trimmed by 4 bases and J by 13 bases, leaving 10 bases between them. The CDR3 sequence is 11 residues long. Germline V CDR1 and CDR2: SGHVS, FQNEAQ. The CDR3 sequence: CASSYDWVLFF. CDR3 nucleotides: TGTGCCAGCAGCTATGATTGGGTGCTGTTTTTT.

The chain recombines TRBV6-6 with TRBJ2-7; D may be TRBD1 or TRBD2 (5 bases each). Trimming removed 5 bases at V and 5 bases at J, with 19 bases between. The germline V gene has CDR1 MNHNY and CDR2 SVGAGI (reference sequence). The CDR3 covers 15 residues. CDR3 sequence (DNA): TGTGCCAGCAGTCACAGCCGGGGAAGAGGGGACGAGCAGTACTTC. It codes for CASSHSRGRGDEQYF.

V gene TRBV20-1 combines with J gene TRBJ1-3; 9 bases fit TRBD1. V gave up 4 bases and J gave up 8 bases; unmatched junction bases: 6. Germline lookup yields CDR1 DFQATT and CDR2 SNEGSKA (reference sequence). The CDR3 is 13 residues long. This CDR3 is CSAKTGGGDTIYF. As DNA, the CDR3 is TGCAGTGCTAAGACAGGGGGAGGGGACACCATATATTTT.

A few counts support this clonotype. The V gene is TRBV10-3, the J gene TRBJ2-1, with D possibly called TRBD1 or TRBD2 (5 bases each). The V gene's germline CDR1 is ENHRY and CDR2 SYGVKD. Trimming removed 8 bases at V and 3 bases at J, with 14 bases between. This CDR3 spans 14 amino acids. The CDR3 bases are TGTGCCATCCAAGAGGGAGACAGCTACAATGAGCAGTTCTTC. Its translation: CAIQEGDSYNEQFF.

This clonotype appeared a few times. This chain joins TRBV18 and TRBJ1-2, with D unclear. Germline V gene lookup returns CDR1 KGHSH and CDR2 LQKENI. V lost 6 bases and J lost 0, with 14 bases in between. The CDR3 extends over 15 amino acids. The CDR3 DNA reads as TGTGCCAGCTCCCCTTCTCAGGAGGCTAACTATGGCTACACCTTC. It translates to CASSPSQEANYGYTF.

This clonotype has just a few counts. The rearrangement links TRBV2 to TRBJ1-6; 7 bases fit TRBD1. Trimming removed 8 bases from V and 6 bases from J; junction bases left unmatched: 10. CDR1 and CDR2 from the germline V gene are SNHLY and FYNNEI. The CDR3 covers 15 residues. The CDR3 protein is CASGRQGLSNSPLHF. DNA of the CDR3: TGTGCCAGCGGAAGACAGGGCCTAAGTAATTCACCCCTCCACTTT.

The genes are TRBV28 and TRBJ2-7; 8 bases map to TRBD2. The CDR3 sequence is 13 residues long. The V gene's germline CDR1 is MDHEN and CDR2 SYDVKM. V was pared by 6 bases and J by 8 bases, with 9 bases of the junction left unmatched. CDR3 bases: TGTGCCAGCAGGGCGGGACTAGACTCCAAGCAGTACTTC. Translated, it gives CASRAGLDSKQYF.

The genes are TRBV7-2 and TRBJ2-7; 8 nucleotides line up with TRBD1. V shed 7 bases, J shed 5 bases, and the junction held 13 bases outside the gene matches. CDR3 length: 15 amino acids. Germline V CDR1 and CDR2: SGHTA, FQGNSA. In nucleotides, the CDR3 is TGTGCCAGCACTCCGGACAGGGCCATCAACAACGAGCAGTACTTC. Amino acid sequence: CASTPDRAINNEQYF.

CDR3 in amino acids: CASSLAGGEGGYTF. CDR3 DNA: TGTGCCAGCAGCTTAGCAGGGGGCGAGGGTGGCTACACCTTC. The V call is TRBV7-2, the J call TRBJ1-2; 7 positions agree with TRBD1. Germline values: CDR1 SGHTA, CDR2 FQGNSA. V was pared by 0 bases and J by 7 bases, with 5 bases of the junction left unmatched. This CDR3 has 14 amino acids.

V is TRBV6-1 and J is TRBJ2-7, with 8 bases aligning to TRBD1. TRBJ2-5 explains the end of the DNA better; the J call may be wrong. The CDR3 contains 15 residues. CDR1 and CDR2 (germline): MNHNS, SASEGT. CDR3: CASSTGTGGQETQYF. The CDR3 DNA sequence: TGTGCCAGCAGTACCGGGACAGGAGGCCAAGAGACCCAGTACTTC.